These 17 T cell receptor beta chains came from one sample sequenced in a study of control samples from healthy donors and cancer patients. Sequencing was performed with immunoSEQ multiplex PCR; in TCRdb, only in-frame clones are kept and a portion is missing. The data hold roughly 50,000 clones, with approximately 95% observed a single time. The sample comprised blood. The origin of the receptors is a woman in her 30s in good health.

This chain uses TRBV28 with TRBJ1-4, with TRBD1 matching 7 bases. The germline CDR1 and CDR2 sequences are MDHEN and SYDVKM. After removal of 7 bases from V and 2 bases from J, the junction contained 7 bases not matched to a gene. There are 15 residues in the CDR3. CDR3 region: CASNLGGQTNEKLFF. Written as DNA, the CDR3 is TGTGCCAGCAATCTTGGGGGACAGACTAATGAAAAACTGTTTTTT.

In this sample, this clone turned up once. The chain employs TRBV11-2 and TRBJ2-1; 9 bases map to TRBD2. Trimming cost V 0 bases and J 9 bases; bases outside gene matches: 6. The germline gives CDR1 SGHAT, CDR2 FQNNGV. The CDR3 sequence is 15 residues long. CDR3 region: CASSLDWREGGEQFF. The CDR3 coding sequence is TGTGCCAGCAGCTTAGATTGGCGGGAGGGGGGTGAGCAGTTCTTC.

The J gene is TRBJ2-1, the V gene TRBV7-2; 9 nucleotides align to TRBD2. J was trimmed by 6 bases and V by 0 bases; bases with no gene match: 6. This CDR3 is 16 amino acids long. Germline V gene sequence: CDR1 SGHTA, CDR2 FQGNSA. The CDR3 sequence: CASSLALLAGVNEQFF. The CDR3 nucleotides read TGTGCCAGCAGCTTAGCGTTGTTAGCGGGAGTCAATGAGCAGTTCTTC.

CDR3 DNA: TGTGCCAGCAGTTACTCGAGACTAGCGGTGGGGGAGACCCAGTACTTC. This encodes CASSYSRLAVGETQYF. The chain is built from TRBV6-5 and TRBJ2-5; 9 bases fit TRBD2. V was pared by 0 bases and J by 5 bases, with 7 bases of the junction left unmatched. The CDR3 consists of 16 residues. CDR1 and CDR2 (germline): MNHEY, SVGAGI.

For the CDR3, the DNA is TGCGCCAGCAGCCAAGTAGCCGGGTCCTTGACTAGCACAGATACGCAGTATTTT. This encodes CASSQVAGSLTSTDTQYF. The J gene is TRBJ2-3, the V gene TRBV4-1, with D hard to call. With 1 base removed from V and 0 bases from J, the gap between germline ends came to 17 bases. The CDR3 has 18 amino acids. Germline V gene sequence: CDR1 MGHRA, CDR2 YSYEKL.

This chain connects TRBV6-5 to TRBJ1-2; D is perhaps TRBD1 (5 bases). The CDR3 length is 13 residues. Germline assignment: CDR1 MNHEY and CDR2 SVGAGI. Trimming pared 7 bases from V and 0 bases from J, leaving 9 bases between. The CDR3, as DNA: TGTGCCAGCATCGGGACCGCTAACTATGGCTACACCTTC. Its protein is CASIGTANYGYTF.

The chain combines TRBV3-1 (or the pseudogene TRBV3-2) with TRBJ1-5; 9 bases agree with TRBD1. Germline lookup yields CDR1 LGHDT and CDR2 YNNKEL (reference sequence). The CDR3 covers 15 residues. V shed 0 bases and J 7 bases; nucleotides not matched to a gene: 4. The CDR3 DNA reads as TGTGCCAGCAGCCAAGATACAGGGGGCCGGCAGCCCCAGCATTTT. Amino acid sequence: CASSQDTGGRQPQHF.

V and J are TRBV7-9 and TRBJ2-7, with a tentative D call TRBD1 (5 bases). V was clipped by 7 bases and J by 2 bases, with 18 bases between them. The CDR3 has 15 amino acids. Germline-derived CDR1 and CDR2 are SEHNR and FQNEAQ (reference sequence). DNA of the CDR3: TGTGCCAGCACCCTAAACCAGGGTTTCCCCTACGAGCAGTACTTC. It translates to CASTLNQGFPYEQYF. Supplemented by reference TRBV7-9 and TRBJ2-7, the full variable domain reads DTGVSQNPRHKITKRGQNVTFRCDPISEHNRLYWYRQTLGQGPEFLTYFQNEAQLEKSRLLSDRFSAERPKGSFSTLEIQRTEQGDSAMYLCASTLNQGFPYEQYFGPGTRLTVT.

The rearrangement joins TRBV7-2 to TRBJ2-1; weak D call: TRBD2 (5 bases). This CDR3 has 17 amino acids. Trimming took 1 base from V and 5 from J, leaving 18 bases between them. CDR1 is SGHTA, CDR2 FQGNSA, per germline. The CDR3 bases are TGTGCCAGCAGCTTAGTTTCGGGGAATTCCCTGGACAATGAGCAGTTCTTC. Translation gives CASSLVSGNSLDNEQFF.

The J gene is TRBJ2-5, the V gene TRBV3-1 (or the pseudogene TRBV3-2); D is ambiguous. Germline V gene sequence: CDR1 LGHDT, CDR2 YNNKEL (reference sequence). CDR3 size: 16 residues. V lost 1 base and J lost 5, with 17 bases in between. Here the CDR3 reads CASSQVSPPHWETQYF. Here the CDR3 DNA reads TGTGCCAGCAGCCAAGTCTCGCCTCCCCACTGGGAGACCCAGTACTTC.

CDR3 coding DNA: TGTGCCAGCACCAAAAGGGGGGCTGGGGCCAACGTCCTGACTTTC. It specifies CASTKRGAGANVLTF. The genes are TRBV7-9 and TRBJ2-6, with D perhaps TRBD1 or TRBD2 (6 bases each). Trimming left V 7 bases short and J 2 bases short, with 12 bases between. The CDR3 totals 15 residues. Germline-derived CDR1 and CDR2 are SEHNR and FQNEAQ (reference sequence).

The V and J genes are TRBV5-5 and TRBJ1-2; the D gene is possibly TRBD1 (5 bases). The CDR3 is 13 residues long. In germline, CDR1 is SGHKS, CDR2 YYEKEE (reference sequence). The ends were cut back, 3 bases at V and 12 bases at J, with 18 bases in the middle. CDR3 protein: CASSWDRGMIDTF. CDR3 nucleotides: TGTGCCAGCAGCTGGGACCGGGGAATGATCGACACCTTC.

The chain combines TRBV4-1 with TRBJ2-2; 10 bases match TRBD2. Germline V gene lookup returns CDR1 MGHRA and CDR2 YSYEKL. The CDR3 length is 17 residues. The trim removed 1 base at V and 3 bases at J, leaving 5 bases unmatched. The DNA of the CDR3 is TGCGCCAGCAGCCAAGTCAGCGGGAGGGCCCACACCGGGGAGCTGTTTTTT. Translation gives CASSQVSGRAHTGELFF.

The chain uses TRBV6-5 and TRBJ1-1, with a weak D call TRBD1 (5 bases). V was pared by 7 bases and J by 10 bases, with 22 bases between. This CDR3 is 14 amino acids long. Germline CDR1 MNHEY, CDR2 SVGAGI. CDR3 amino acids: CASKSGGGGAGAFF. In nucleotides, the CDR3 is TGTGCCAGCAAATCCGGGGGGGGAGGTGCTGGAGCTTTCTTT.

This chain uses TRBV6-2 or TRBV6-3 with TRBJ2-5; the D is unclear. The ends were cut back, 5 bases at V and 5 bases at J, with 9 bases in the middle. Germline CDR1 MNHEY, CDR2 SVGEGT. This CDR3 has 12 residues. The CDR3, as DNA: TGTGCCAGCAGTCACCCTAGGGAGACCCAGTACTTC. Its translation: CASSHPRETQYF.

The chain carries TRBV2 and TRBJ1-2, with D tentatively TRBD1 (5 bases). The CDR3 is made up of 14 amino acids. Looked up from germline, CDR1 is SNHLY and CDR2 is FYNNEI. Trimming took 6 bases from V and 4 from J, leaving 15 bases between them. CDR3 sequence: CASSTGTFSYGYTF. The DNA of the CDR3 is TGTGCCAGCAGCACCGGGACGTTCTCCTATGGCTACACCTTC.

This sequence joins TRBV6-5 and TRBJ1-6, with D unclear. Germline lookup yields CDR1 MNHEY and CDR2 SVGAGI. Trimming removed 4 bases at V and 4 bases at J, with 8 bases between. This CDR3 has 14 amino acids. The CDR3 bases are TGTGCCAGCAGTTTGTCCCAGTATAATTCACCCCTCCACTTT. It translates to CASSLSQYNSPLHF.